These 18 T cell receptor beta chains were all obtained from the same sample, sequenced in a study of blood T cell repertoires in COVID-19. Using immunoSEQ multiplex PCR, the repertoire was profiled, and TCRdb retains in-frame clones only, with some absent. The table lists 35,000 to 50,000 clones, more than 80% of them singletons, with 4% to 5% in the top ten. Sequencing was performed on peripheral blood. These TCRs come from a man aged 60 to 69 with acute or convalescent COVID-19.

This chain connects TRBV7-2 to TRBJ2-4; D is possibly TRBD2 (6 bases). The germline V gene has CDR1 SGHTA and CDR2 FQGNSA. This CDR3 has 14 residues. The V gene lost 2 bases and the J gene lost 8 bases, with 13 bases spanning the gap. The DNA for the CDR3 is TGTGCCAGCAGCTTATTCGCAGGGAGGTACATTCAGTACTTC. Residues: CASSLFAGRYIQYF.

The V and J genes are TRBV10-2 and TRBJ1-4, with D hard to call. With 0 bases removed from V and 7 bases from J, the gap between germline ends came to 9 bases. The CDR3 is 14 residues long. Germline lookup yields CDR1 WSHSY and CDR2 SAAADI. CDR3 in amino acids: CASSESLAGEKLFF. Written as DNA, the CDR3 is TGCGCCAGCAGTGAGTCGTTGGCAGGTGAAAAACTGTTTTTT.

The DNA for the CDR3 is TGTGCCACCAGTTCTGGGGGGTATAATTCACCCCTCCACTTT. This encodes CATSSGGYNSPLHF. The V and J genes are TRBV15 and TRBJ1-6; maybe TRBD1 (5 bases). The V gene's germline CDR1 is LNHNV and CDR2 YYDKDF (reference sequence). Trimming removed 6 bases from V and 4 bases from J, with 10 bases in between. CDR3 length: 14 residues. Looking up the rest from reference TRBV15 and TRBJ1-6 gives the full variable domain: DAMVIQNPRYQVTQFGKPVTLSCSQTLNHNVMYWYQQKSSQAPKLLFHYYDKDFNNEADTPDNFQSRRPNTSFCFLDIRSPGLGDTAMYLCATSSGGYNSPLHFGNGTRLTVT.

This clone was recorded once. V usage is TRBV19 and J usage is TRBJ1-5; D may be TRBD1 (5 bases). In germline, CDR1 is LNHDA, CDR2 SQIVND (reference sequence). Trimming took 9 bases from V and 0 from J, leaving 12 bases between them. CDR3 length: 14 residues. This CDR3 is CASTIQGSNQPQHF. In DNA form, the CDR3 reads TGTGCCAGCACCATTCAGGGTAGCAATCAGCCCCAGCATTTT. The full variable domain, in which reference TRBV19 and TRBJ1-5 provide the parts outside the CDR3, is DGGITQSPKYLFRKEGQNVTLSCEQNLNHDAMYWYRQDPGQGLRLIYYSQIVNDFQKGDIAEGYSVSREKKESFPLTVTSAQKNPTAFYLCASTIQGSNQPQHFGDGTRLSIL.

The chain uses TRBV3-1 (or the pseudogene TRBV3-2) and TRBJ2-1; TRBD2 matches 7 bases. V lost 4 bases and J lost 1; bases outside the gene matches: 4. CDR3 length: 15 amino acids. Germline V gene data show CDR1 as LGHDT and CDR2 as YNNKEL (reference sequence). This CDR3 reads CASSLPSGSYNEQFF. DNA of the CDR3: TGTGCCAGCAGCCTCCCTAGCGGTTCCTACAATGAGCAGTTCTTC.

J is TRBJ2-7 and V is TRBV5-6, with D tentatively TRBD2 (6 bases). This CDR3 is built from 16 residues. The V gene's germline CDR1 is SGHDT and CDR2 YYEEEE. Trimming took off 2 bases at V and 3 bases at J, with 18 bases between the two ends. The chain's CDR3 is CASSLGAGLSYYEQYF. CDR3 in DNA: TGTGCCAGCAGCTTAGGCGCGGGGCTATCTTACTACGAGCAGTACTTC.

This chain links TRBV19 with TRBJ2-1; 7 bases are a match to TRBD2. The CDR3 is 14 residues long. J gave up 5 bases and V 3 bases, and 4 bases lay outside the gene matches. The germline CDR1 and CDR2 sequences are LNHDA and SQIVND (reference sequence). The CDR3: CASSIMTSNNEQFF. CDR3 DNA: TGTGCCAGTAGTATTATGACTAGCAACAATGAGCAGTTCTTC.

The chain carries TRBV19 and TRBJ1-2; D perhaps matches TRBD1 (6 bases). The CDR3 extends over 14 amino acids. Looked up from germline, CDR1 is LNHDA and CDR2 is SQIVND (reference sequence). The V end lost 3 bases, the J end lost 8 bases, and 16 bases lay between the germline ends. The CDR3, as DNA: TGTGCCAGTAGTATCCGGGCAGGGGAACGCGGCTACACCTTC. It translates to CASSIRAGERGYTF.

The chain has TRBV6-5 and TRBJ2-7, with a weak D call TRBD1 (7 bases). The CDR3 totals 15 residues. Germline CDR1 is MNHEY and CDR2 is SVGAGI. Trimming removed 0 bases from V and 6 bases from J, with 15 bases in between. CDR3 sequence reads: CASSYSAGGSSEQYF. Written as DNA, the CDR3 is TGTGCCAGCAGTTACTCGGCAGGGGGGAGCTCCGAGCAGTACTTC.

V gene TRBV2 combines with J gene TRBJ2-1, with TRBD1 as a possible D gene (5 bases). The CDR3 covers 15 residues. Germline V gene data show CDR1 as SNHLY and CDR2 as FYNNEI. V was clipped by 4 bases and J by 0 bases, with 10 bases between them. In DNA form, the CDR3 reads TGTGCCAGCAGTGCCGCCCAGGGCTCCTACAATGAGCAGTTCTTC. Its translation is CASSAAQGSYNEQFF.

This chain joins TRBV5-1 and TRBJ2-7; TRBD2 aligns across 7 bases. The CDR3 sequence is 15 residues long. Germline loops: CDR1 SGHRS, CDR2 YFSETQ. Unmatched junction bases numbered 12, after V lost 7 bases and J lost 2 bases. The CDR3 sequence: CASRPGAGETYEQYF. The DNA of the CDR3 is TGCGCCAGCCGACCGGGCGCGGGAGAGACCTACGAGCAGTACTTC. Together with reference TRBV5-1 and TRBJ2-7, the CDR3 gives the full variable domain: KAGVTQTPRYLIKTRGQQVTLSCSPISGHRSVSWYQQTPGQGLQFLFEYFSETQRNKGNFPGRFSGRQFSNSRSEMNVSTLELGDSALYLCASRPGAGETYEQYFGPGTRLTVT.

The chain employs TRBV3-1 (or the pseudogene TRBV3-2) and TRBJ2-5; D is possibly TRBD2 (5 bases). Germline V gene data show CDR1 as LGHDT and CDR2 as YNNKEL (reference sequence). Trimming shortened V by 4 bases and J by 5 bases, and 17 bases separated the two germline ends. The length of the CDR3 is 15 residues. CDR3 region: CASSPQNAGRETQYF. The CDR3, as DNA: TGTGCCAGCAGCCCCCAGAACGCGGGCCGGGAGACCCAGTACTTC.

The chain employs TRBV19 and TRBJ2-7; 9 bases are a match to TRBD1. V lost 3 bases and J lost 6; bases outside the gene matches: 9. CDR3 length equals 15 residues. Germline CDR1 LNHDA, CDR2 SQIVND (reference sequence). The CDR3 here is CASSISGTGTSEQYF. The CDR3 DNA follows: TGTGCCAGTAGTATTTCCGGGACAGGGACAAGCGAGCAGTACTTC. Complete variable domain (other parts from reference TRBV19 and TRBJ2-7): DGGITQSPKYLFRKEGQNVTLSCEQNLNHDAMYWYRQDPGQGLRLIYYSQIVNDFQKGDIAEGYSVSREKKESFPLTVTSAQKNPTAFYLCASSISGTGTSEQYFGPGTRLTVT.

The chain joins TRBV19 to TRBJ2-6; a possible D gene is TRBD2 (6 bases). Looked up from germline, CDR1 is LNHDA and CDR2 is SQIVND (reference sequence). The ends were cut back, 3 bases at V and 1 base at J, with 10 bases in the middle. This CDR3 has 16 residues. CDR3 nucleotide sequence: TGTGCCAGTAGTATCCCGGGGGAGTCTGGGGCCAACGTCCTGACTTTC. Amino acids: CASSIPGESGANVLTF.

The chain has TRBV5-4 and TRBJ2-7, with D maybe TRBD1 (6 bases). Trimming left V 9 bases short and J 2 bases short, with 18 bases between. The germline CDR1 and CDR2 sequences are SGHNT and YYREEE (reference sequence). The CDR3 runs 14 residues. The CDR3 is CATYKQGIPYEQYF. As DNA, the CDR3 is TGTGCCACCTATAAACAGGGAATTCCCTACGAGCAGTACTTC. The variable domain in full, completed from reference TRBV5-4 and TRBJ2-7, reads ETGVTQSPTHLIKTRGQQVTLRCSSQSGHNTVSWYQQALGQGPQFIFQYYREEENGRGNFPPRFSGLQFPNYSSELNVNALELDDSALYLCATYKQGIPYEQYFGPGTRLTVT.

J is TRBJ1-2 and V is TRBV28, with 7 bases lining up with TRBD1. Trimming at V came to 6 bases and at J to 1 base, leaving 8 bases not matched to a gene. CDR1 is MDHEN and CDR2 is SYDVKM in the germline V gene. The CDR3 extends over 15 amino acids. The CDR3 bases are TGTGCCAGCAGCCAGACAGGGTTGAATAACTATGGCTACACCTTC. It yields the protein CASSQTGLNNYGYTF.

This chain links TRBV7-9 with TRBJ1-1, with D possibly matching TRBD1 (5 bases). Germline V CDR1 and CDR2: SEHNR, FQNEAQ (reference sequence). V was cut by 6 bases and J by 0 bases, with 11 bases left in between. This CDR3 spans 14 amino acids. For the CDR3, the DNA is TGTGCCAGCAGACCCGGGGGAGTGAACACTGAAGCTTTCTTT. Protein product: CASRPGGVNTEAFF.

The chain links TRBV7-9 to TRBJ2-7; TRBD1 aligns across 11 bases. This CDR3 contains 15 residues. Germline values: CDR1 SEHNR, CDR2 FQNEAQ (reference sequence). J lost 7 bases, V lost 2 bases, and 7 bases had no gene match. The DNA of the CDR3 is TGTGCCAGCAGCTTACAAGGACAGGGGGCTGGGGAGCAGTACTTC. Translated, it gives CASSLQGQGAGEQYF. Full variable domain (outside the CDR3, taken from reference TRBV7-9 and TRBJ2-7): DTGVSQNPRHKITKRGQNVTFRCDPISEHNRLYWYRQTLGQGPEFLTYFQNEAQLEKSRLLSDRFSAERPKGSFSTLEIQRTEQGDSAMYLCASSLQGQGAGEQYFGPGTRLTVT.